This TCR beta chain emerged from a study of blood T cell repertoires in COVID-19. Donors in Cohort 3 who had recovered were those with two negative PCRs, healthcare professional clearance, or resolution of their symptoms. This CDR3 comprises 15 residues. The V end was cut by 3 bases, the J end by 7 bases, with 13 bases between. The germline CDR1 and CDR2 sequences are LNHDA and SQIVND (reference sequence). Method: immunoSEQ multiplex PCR; TCRdb's copy keeps in-frame clones and lacks some. The table lists some 230,000 clones, approximately 80% of them singletons. Sequencing was performed on PBMCs or T cells enriched from blood (not recorded which). The V gene is TRBV19, the J gene TRBJ1-6, with D maybe TRBD1 (5 bases). This TCR came from a man between 40 and 49 years old who had recovered from COVID-19. CDR3 in amino acids: CASSIVIQANSPLHF. The CDR3 DNA follows: TGTGCCAGTAGTATTGTTATACAGGCGAATTCACCCCTCCACTTT.